A single sample gave rise to the 2 T cell receptor beta chains below, sequenced in a study of blood T cell repertoires in COVID-19. The assay was immunoSEQ multiplex PCR, and TCRdb's table has in-frame clones only and misses some. This sample carries around 100,000 clones, around nine tenths of them seen once, and the ten largest clones take 7.5% to 9.5%. Sequencing was done on a sample of peripheral blood. Every receptor here comes from a woman aged 70-85 years who had recovered from COVID-19.

This clone has more than one count but fewer than ten. The chain uses TRBV9 and TRBJ2-1, with 14 bases that match TRBD2. CDR1 and CDR2 (germline): SGDLS, YYNGEE. This CDR3 is built from 17 residues. The trim removed 6 bases at V and 4 bases at J, leaving 9 bases unmatched. CDR3 in amino acids: CASTGLAGGPGYNEQFF. CDR3 bases: TGTGCCAGCACCGGACTAGCGGGAGGCCCTGGATACAATGAGCAGTTCTTC. Complete variable domain (other parts from reference TRBV9 and TRBJ2-1): DSGVTQTPKHLITATGQRVTLRCSPRSGDLSVYWYQQSLDQGLQFLIQYYNGEERAKGNILERFSAQQFPDLHSELNLSSLELGDSALYFCASTGLAGGPGYNEQFFGPGTRLTVL.

The J gene is TRBJ2-1, the V gene TRBV7-3; the D gene is possibly TRBD2 (5 bases). V lost 2 bases to trimming and J lost 5 bases, with 13 bases between them. Germline CDR1 is SGHTA and CDR2 is FQGTGA. The CDR3 runs to 15 residues. The CDR3 region has the DNA TGTGCCAGCAGCTTAGGACTCCTGGGGAACAATGAGCAGTTCTTC. Translation gives CASSLGLLGNNEQFF.